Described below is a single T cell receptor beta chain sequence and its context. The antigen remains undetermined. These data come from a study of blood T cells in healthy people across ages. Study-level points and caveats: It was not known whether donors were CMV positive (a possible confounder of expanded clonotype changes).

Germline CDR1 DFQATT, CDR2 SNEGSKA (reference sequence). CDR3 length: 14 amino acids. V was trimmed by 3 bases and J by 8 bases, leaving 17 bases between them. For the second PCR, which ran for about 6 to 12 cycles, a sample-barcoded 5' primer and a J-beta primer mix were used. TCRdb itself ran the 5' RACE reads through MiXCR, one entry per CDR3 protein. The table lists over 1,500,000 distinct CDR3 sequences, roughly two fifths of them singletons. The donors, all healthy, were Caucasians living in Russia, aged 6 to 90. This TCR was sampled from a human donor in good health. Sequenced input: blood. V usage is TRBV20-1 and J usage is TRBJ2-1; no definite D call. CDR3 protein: CSASVPGHVDEQFF. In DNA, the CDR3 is TGCAGTGCTAGTGTACCCGGGCACGTAGATGAGCAGTTCTTC.